The 10 T cell receptor beta chains in this list originate from one sample, sequenced in a study of blood T cells in healthy people across ages. A second PCR, run for roughly 7 to 11 cycles, used a sample-barcoded 5' primer plus a J-beta primer mix. TCRdb itself ran the 5' RACE reads through MiXCR, one entry per CDR3 protein. Among roughly 410,000 distinct CDR3 sequences listed, 45% to 65% were seen once. The specimen sequenced was blood. Receptors originate from a man in his fifties or sixties in good health.

This clonotype has just one count. The chain employs TRBV20-1 and TRBJ2-5, with TRBD2 matching 7 bases. The DNA end is more similar to TRBJ2-7, so the J call may be wrong. Germline V gene data show CDR1 as DFQATT and CDR2 as SNEGSKA (reference sequence). The CDR3 has 13 amino acids. CDR3 sequence: CSARRAGRDEQYF. The CDR3 region has the DNA TGCAGTGCTAGAAGGGCGGGGAGGGACGAGCAGTACTTC.

This clonotype was seen a single time. The V and J genes are TRBV30 and TRBJ1-4; TRBD1 is a possible D gene (6 bases). The V end was cut by 1 base, the J end by 6 bases, with 9 bases between. The CDR3 spans 13 residues. The germline V gene has CDR1 GTSNPN and CDR2 SVGIG (reference sequence). CDR3 region: CAWSGQVYEKLFF. The CDR3 DNA follows: TGTGCCTGGAGTGGACAGGTTTATGAAAAACTGTTTTTT.

In its sample, this clonotype was seen many times. The V and J genes are TRBV5-1 and TRBJ2-7, with no clear D. This CDR3 is 13 amino acids long. With 1 base removed from V and 5 bases from J, the gap between germline ends came to 10 bases. Per germline, CDR1 SGHRS and CDR2 YFSETQ. CDR3 in DNA: TGCGCCAGCAGCTTGTTGTCGCAGAACGAGCAGTACTTC. It codes for CASSLLSQNEQYF.

V is TRBV29-1 and J is TRBJ2-7; D may be TRBD1 (6 bases). Germline V lookup: CDR1 SQVTM, CDR2 ANQGSEA. Between the trimmed V and J ends, which lost 8 bases and 3 bases, there was a span of 14 bases. CDR3 length: 12 residues. Here the CDR3 reads CSSRGRGYEQYF. Written as DNA, the CDR3 is TGCAGCTCCCGCGGCAGGGGCTACGAGCAGTACTTC.

This clonotype has only a few counts. The V call is TRBV18, the J call TRBJ2-6; D gene ambiguous. V was cut by 1 base and J by 0 bases, with 10 bases left in between. This CDR3 comprises 17 residues. The germline V gene has CDR1 KGHSH and CDR2 LQKENI. The CDR3 coding sequence is TGTGCCAGCTCACCACTACCTGCGGACTCTGGGGCCAACGTCCTGACTTTC. Its translation is CASSPLPADSGANVLTF.

This chain links TRBV7-9 with TRBJ1-2; D is undetermined. V was clipped by 5 bases and J by 6 bases, with 10 bases between them. This CDR3 is built from 12 residues. Germline V gene lookup returns CDR1 SEHNR and CDR2 FQNEAQ (reference sequence). DNA of the CDR3: TGTGCCAGCAGCCCTACAAGGGATGGCTACACCTTC. Its protein product is CASSPTRDGYTF.

This clonotype came up once. The J gene is TRBJ2-7, the V gene TRBV5-1; D gene uncertain. V gave up 3 bases and J gave up 5 bases, with 18 bases separating them. The CDR3 has 15 residues. Germline V gives CDR1 SGHRS, CDR2 YFSETQ. The CDR3: CASSSGSPGLDEQYF. CDR3 in DNA: TGCGCCAGCAGCTCCGGGTCCCCGGGCCTTGACGAGCAGTACTTC.

This clonotype showed up just a few times. This chain connects TRBV6-2 or TRBV6-3 to TRBJ2-7, with a possible D match to TRBD2 (7 bases). The germline gives CDR1 MNHEY, CDR2 SVGEGT. This CDR3 is built from 14 residues. V dropped 6 bases and J dropped 3 bases, with 15 bases sitting between them. CDR3 in DNA: TGTGCCAGCAGGACGGGGGGCTCGGGCTACGAGCAGTACTTC. Translation: CASRTGGSGYEQYF.

The chain carries TRBV29-1 and TRBJ2-3; D gene unclear. This CDR3 has 12 amino acids. Germline assignment: CDR1 SQVTM and CDR2 ANQGSEA. With 6 bases removed from V and 2 bases from J, the gap between germline ends came to 9 bases. CDR3 sequence (DNA): TGCAGCGTAGTAGTGACCACAGATACGCAGTATTTT. Translated: CSVVVTTDTQYF.

Notes on this clonotype: Given a much more abundant clone one base away, this may be a read error. The rearrangement uses TRBV7-2 and TRBJ2-4; 9 nucleotides match TRBD2. J lost 13 bases, V lost 1 base, and 17 bases had no gene match. CDR3 size: 17 residues. CDR1 SGHTA and CDR2 FQGNSA come from the germline V gene. The CDR3 reads CASSLGGSGRRYNEQYF. The CDR3 nucleotides are TGTGCCAGCAGCTTAGGGGGTAGCGGGAGAAGGTACAATGAGCAGTACTTC.